This T cell receptor (beta chain) was documented in a study of cytomegalovirus exposure and HLA in healthy donors. Primers: 60 Vbeta forward and 13 Jbeta reverse. Authors' data handling: The count from a later analysis was tens of millions of unique TCR beta chains, 9 million to 12 million of them shared. Sequencing used immunoSEQ multiplex PCR; TCRdb keeps in-frame clones, though not all of them. Clonal size and the V and J genes are those of that table, whereas D and trimming came from the DNA. The table records about 95,000 clones, approximately 80% of them present only once. Turning to this clone: As yet, its antigen is unknown.

Study-wide results and limits: Later work associated roughly 15,000 TCR beta sequences with HLA alleles at 0.05 false discovery rate. Later analysis showed most CMV-associated TCR beta chains appearing HLA-restricted. In a later analysis, several top co-occurrence clusters appeared linked to parvovirus B19, influenza, CMV and Epstein-Barr virus.

Germline CDR1 is LNHDA and CDR2 is SQIVND (reference sequence). V was pared by 6 bases and J by 2 bases, with 6 bases of the junction left unmatched. The CDR3 has 15 residues. This chain connects TRBV19 to TRBJ1-3; 8 positions agree with TRBD1. The sequence came from a woman aged 40-49 years in good health and CMV-seronegative. The material sequenced was PBMCs. This CDR3 reads CASRSTGVPGNTIYF. The CDR3 coding sequence is TGTGCCAGTAGGTCGACAGGGGTCCCTGGAAACACCATATATTTT.